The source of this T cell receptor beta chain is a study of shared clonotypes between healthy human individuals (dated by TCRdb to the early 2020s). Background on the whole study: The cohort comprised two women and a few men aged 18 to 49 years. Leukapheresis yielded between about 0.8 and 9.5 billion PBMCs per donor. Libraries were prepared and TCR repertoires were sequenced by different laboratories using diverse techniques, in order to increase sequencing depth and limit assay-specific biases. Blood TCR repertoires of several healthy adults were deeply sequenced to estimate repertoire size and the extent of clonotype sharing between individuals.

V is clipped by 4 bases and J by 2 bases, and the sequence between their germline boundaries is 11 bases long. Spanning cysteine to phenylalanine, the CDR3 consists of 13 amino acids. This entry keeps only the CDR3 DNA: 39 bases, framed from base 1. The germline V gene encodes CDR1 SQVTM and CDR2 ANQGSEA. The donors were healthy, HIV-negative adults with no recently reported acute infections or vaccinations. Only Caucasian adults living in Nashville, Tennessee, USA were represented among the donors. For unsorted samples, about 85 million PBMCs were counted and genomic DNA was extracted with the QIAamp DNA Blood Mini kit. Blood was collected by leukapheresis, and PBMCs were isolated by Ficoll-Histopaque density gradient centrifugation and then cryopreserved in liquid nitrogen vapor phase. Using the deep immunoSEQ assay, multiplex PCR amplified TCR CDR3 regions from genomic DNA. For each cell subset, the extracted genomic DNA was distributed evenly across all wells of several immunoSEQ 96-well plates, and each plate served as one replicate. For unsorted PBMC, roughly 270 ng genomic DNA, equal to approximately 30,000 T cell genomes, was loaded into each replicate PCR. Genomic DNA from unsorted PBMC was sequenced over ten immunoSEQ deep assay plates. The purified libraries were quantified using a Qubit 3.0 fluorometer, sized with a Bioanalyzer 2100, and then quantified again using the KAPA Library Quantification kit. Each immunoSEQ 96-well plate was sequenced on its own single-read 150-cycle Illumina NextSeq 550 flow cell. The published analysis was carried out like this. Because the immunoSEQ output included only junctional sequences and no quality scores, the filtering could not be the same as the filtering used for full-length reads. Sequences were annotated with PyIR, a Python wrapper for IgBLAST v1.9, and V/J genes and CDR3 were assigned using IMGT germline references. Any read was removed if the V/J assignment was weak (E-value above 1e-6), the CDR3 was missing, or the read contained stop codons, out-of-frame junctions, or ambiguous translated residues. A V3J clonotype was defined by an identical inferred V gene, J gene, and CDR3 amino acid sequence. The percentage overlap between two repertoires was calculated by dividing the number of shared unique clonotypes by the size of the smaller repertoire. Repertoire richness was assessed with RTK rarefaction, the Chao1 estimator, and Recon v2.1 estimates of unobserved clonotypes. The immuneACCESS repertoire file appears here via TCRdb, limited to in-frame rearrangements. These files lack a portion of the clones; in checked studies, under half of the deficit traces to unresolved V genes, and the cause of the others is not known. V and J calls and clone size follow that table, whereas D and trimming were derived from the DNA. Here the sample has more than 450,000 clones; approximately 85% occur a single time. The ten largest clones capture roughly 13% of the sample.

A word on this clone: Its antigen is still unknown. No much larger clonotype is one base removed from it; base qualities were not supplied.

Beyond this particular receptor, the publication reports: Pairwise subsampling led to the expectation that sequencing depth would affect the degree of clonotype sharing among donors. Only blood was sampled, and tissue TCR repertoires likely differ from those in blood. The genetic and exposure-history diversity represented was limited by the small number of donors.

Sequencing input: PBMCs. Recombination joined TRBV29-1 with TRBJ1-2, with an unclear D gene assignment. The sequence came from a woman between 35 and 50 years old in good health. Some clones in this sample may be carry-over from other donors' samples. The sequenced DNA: TGCAGCGTTGCGTCGGGTGGAAACTATGGCTACACCTTC. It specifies CSVASGGNYGYTF.